Presented here are 27 T cell receptor beta chains from one specimen sequenced in a study of neoadjuvant anti-PD-1 for oral cavity cancer. The assay was immunoSEQ multiplex PCR, and TCRdb's table has in-frame clones only and misses some. The sample records approximately 30,000 clones, approximately 80% being singletons. Time point noted: after neoadjuvant nivolumab, at surgical resection. This specimen consisted of PBMCs, obtained after nivolumab (anti-PD-1) treatment. The receptors originated from a person aged 40-85 years with oral cavity squamous cell carcinoma.

The rearrangement uses TRBV6-5 and TRBJ2-4; unclear D gene. This CDR3 spans 15 amino acids. Germline CDR1 reads MNHEY; CDR2 reads SVGAGI. Trimming cost V 0 bases and J 5 bases, with 11 bases left between them. The CDR3 DNA sequence: TGTGCCAGCAGTTACTCGTTGCAGAAGCAAAACATTCAGTACTTC. Its translation is CASSYSLQKQNIQYF.

In its sample, this clone was seen a few times. The V and J genes are TRBV4-2 and TRBJ2-7, with 14 positions matching TRBD2. Per germline, CDR1 LGHNA and CDR2 YNFKEQ. The CDR3 totals 17 residues. V was clipped by 1 base and J by 4 bases; unmatched bases: 6. CDR3 bases: TGTGCCAGCAGCCAAGTAGGGACTAGCGGGGGTTTGTACGAGCAGTACTTC. Translating it yields CASSQVGTSGGLYEQYF.

This chain uses TRBV4-3 with TRBJ1-2, with D maybe TRBD1 (5 bases). Germline-derived CDR1 and CDR2 are LGHNA and YSLEER. This CDR3 is 16 amino acids long. The ends were cut back, 0 bases at V and 8 bases at J, with 19 bases in the middle. CDR3 sequence (DNA): TGCGCCAGCAGCCAAGATGGGGAGGGGTTGGTGCGGGGCTACACCTTC. It translates to CASSQDGEGLVRGYTF.

J is TRBJ1-1 and V is TRBV11-2; D remains ambiguous. The CDR3 runs to 13 residues. The germline V gene has CDR1 SGHAT and CDR2 FQNNGV. Between the trimmed V and J ends, which lost 0 bases and 6 bases, there was a span of 8 bases. The CDR3 is CASSLDRAAEAFF. The CDR3 DNA sequence: TGTGCCAGCAGCTTAGATAGGGCGGCTGAAGCTTTCTTT.

This chain uses TRBV7-3 with TRBJ1-2; 11 bases fit TRBD1. CDR1 and CDR2 (germline): SGHTA, FQGTGA. J was trimmed by 6 bases and V by 4 bases; bases with no gene match: 10. This CDR3 spans 16 amino acids. This CDR3 reads CASSSGTGGHTNGYTF. CDR3 nucleotides: TGTGCCAGCAGCTCCGGGACAGGGGGTCACACCAATGGCTACACCTTC.

V is TRBV5-4 and J is TRBJ2-1; 7 bases map to TRBD1. V shed 4 bases and J 5 bases; nucleotides not matched to a gene: 9. The CDR3 consists of 15 residues. The germline gives CDR1 SGHNT, CDR2 YYREEE (reference sequence). The chain's CDR3 is CASSPPGQINNEQFF. The DNA of the CDR3 is TGTGCCAGCAGCCCTCCGGGACAGATAAACAATGAGCAGTTCTTC.

The chain has TRBV5-4 and TRBJ1-1, with a weak D call TRBD1 (6 bases). V was pared by 0 bases and J by 2 bases, with 14 bases between. The CDR3 contains 16 residues. Germline values: CDR1 SGHNT, CDR2 YYREEE (reference sequence). The chain's CDR3 is CASSLAVGGPNTEAFF. CDR3 coding DNA: TGTGCCAGCAGCTTGGCCGTGGGGGGCCCAAACACTGAAGCTTTCTTT.

This clone appeared a few times. The CDR3: CASSLAGGSTEAFF. The CDR3 DNA follows: TGTGCCAGCAGTCTAGCTGGGGGAAGTACTGAAGCTTTCTTT. The genes are TRBV25-1 and TRBJ1-1; D is possibly TRBD1 (5 bases). Germline V CDR1 and CDR2: MGHDK, SYGVNS. The germline V and J ends were trimmed by 5 bases and 5 bases, with 15 bases remaining between them. There are 14 residues in the CDR3. Supplemented by reference TRBV25-1 and TRBJ1-1, the full variable domain reads EADIYQTPRYLVIGTGKKITLECSQTMGHDKMYWYQQDPGMELHLIHYSYGVNSTEKGDLSSESTVSRIRTEHFPLTLESARPSHTSQYLCASSLAGGSTEAFFGQGTRLTVV.

The chain has TRBV27 and TRBJ2-1; 12 positions match TRBD2. Trimming removed 3 bases from V and 6 bases from J; junction bases left unmatched: 12. The CDR3 has 18 residues. CDR1 and CDR2 (germline): MNHEY, SMNVEV (reference sequence). For the CDR3, the DNA is TGTGCCAGCAGTTTCGAGCCCGACTCTAGCGGGGGGGCCAATGAGCAGTTCTTC. Protein: CASSFEPDSSGGANEQFF.

Only one count was recorded for this clone. The genes are TRBV5-4 and TRBJ2-6; no definite D call. The CDR3 runs 15 residues. V gave up 0 bases and J gave up 4 bases, with 8 bases separating them. CDR1 is SGHNT, CDR2 YYREEE, per germline (reference sequence). CDR3 region: CASSLDVSGANVLTF. The CDR3 DNA reads TGTGCCAGCAGCTTGGATGTCTCCGGGGCCAACGTCCTGACTTTC. Using reference TRBV5-4 and TRBJ2-6 for the parts outside the CDR3, the full variable domain is ETGVTQSPTHLIKTRGQQVTLRCSSQSGHNTVSWYQQALGQGPQFIFQYYREEENGRGNFPPRFSGLQFPNYSSELNVNALELDDSALYLCASSLDVSGANVLTFGAGSRLTVL.

This chain links TRBV5-5 with TRBJ2-3, with 9 bases identical to TRBD2. The V and J ends lost 0 bases and 5 bases, in that order; junction bases with no gene match: 7. Germline values: CDR1 SGHKS, CDR2 YYEKEE (reference sequence). CDR3 size: 16 residues. The CDR3 coding sequence is TGTGCCAGCAGCTTGGGGGAGCGGGGGGAGAGAGATACGCAGTATTTT. Its protein is CASSLGERGERDTQYF.

The V call is TRBV9, the J call TRBJ1-2; D ambiguous. CDR1 is SGDLS, CDR2 YYNGEE, per germline. V lost 1 base, J lost 6 bases, and 13 bases lay in between. This CDR3 is built from 14 residues. In DNA form, the CDR3 reads TGTGCCAGCAGCGTAAATACTGGGAACAATGGCTACACCTTC. It codes for CASSVNTGNNGYTF.

This rearrangement joins TRBV4-3 to TRBJ2-1; 8 bases are a match to TRBD2. Per the germline V gene, CDR1 is LGHNA and CDR2 is YSLEER. The CDR3 extends over 15 amino acids. V lost 0 bases, J lost 8 bases, and 6 bases stayed unmatched. The CDR3 loop reads CASSQDRGGVDEQFF. CDR3 DNA sequence: TGCGCCAGCAGCCAAGATCGGGGGGGCGTGGATGAGCAGTTCTTC.

This clone was observed a few times. The chain links TRBV19 to TRBJ1-6; TRBD1 matches 9 bases. V lost 4 bases to trimming and J lost 10 bases; unmatched junction nucleotides: 2. Germline CDR1 LNHDA, CDR2 SQIVND (reference sequence). There are 13 residues in the CDR3. The CDR3 is CASSNRGQSPLHF. The CDR3 DNA reads TGTGCCAGTAGTAACAGGGGGCAGTCACCCCTCCACTTT. The full variable domain, completed using reference TRBV19 and TRBJ1-6, is DGGITQSPKYLFRKEGQNVTLSCEQNLNHDAMYWYRQDPGQGLRLIYYSQIVNDFQKGDIAEGYSVSREKKESFPLTVTSAQKNPTAFYLCASSNRGQSPLHFGNGTRLTVT.

The genes are TRBV10-1 and TRBJ2-3, with D possibly being TRBD1 or TRBD2 (5 bases each). Germline V gene data show CDR1 as WNHNN and CDR2 as SYGVQD (reference sequence). CDR3 length: 16 amino acids. V dropped 3 bases and J dropped 2 bases, with 15 bases sitting between them. As DNA, the CDR3 is TGCGCCAGCAGTGATCTTGCGAGGGGCAACACAGATACGCAGTATTTT. It encodes CASSDLARGNTDTQYF.

The rearrangement uses TRBV30 and TRBJ2-3, with TRBD2 identical over 8 bases. From germline, CDR1 is GTSNPN and CDR2 SVGIG (reference sequence). This CDR3 is built from 14 residues. The V gene end was trimmed by 3 bases and the J gene end by 6 bases; junction bases not matched to a gene: 8. The CDR3 nucleotides read TGTGCCTGGAGCTCCCACGGGGGGGTTGATACGCAGTATTTT. This sequence encodes CAWSSHGGVDTQYF.

The rearrangement uses TRBV5-1 and TRBJ1-4; no firm D call. V lost 2 bases and J 8 bases, leaving 13 bases between the germline ends. Germline CDR1 is SGHRS and CDR2 is YFSETQ. The CDR3 consists of 14 residues. The CDR3 sequence: CASSFQATEEKLFF. In nucleotides, the CDR3 is TGCGCCAGCAGCTTTCAAGCTACCGAAGAAAAACTGTTTTTT.

The chain combines TRBV5-5 with TRBJ1-3, with unresolved D. Deletions cut 5 bases from V and 3 bases from J, with 9 bases between. The CDR3 covers 13 residues. Per germline, CDR1 SGHKS and CDR2 YYEKEE (reference sequence). CDR3 nucleotide sequence: TGTGCCAGCAGTTTCCGGGATGGAAACACCATATATTTT. Amino acid sequence: CASSFRDGNTIYF.

This chain's CDR3 is CASSSTYQPQHF. CDR3 nucleotides: TGTGCCAGCAGCTCTACCTATCAGCCCCAGCATTTT. V is TRBV5-6 and J is TRBJ1-5; D is unclear. The CDR3 extends over 12 amino acids. V lost 3 bases, J lost 5 bases, and 6 bases lay in between. Per germline, CDR1 SGHDT and CDR2 YYEEEE.

This chain uses TRBV6-5 with TRBJ2-7; D not resolved. The germline V gene has CDR1 MNHEY and CDR2 SVGAGI. This CDR3 is 13 amino acids long. Trimming left V 4 bases short and J 3 bases short, with 10 bases between. CDR3 amino acids: CASSSRRLYEQYF. The CDR3 nucleotides read TGTGCCAGCAGTTCACGGCGCCTCTACGAGCAGTACTTC.

The chain combines TRBV11-1 with TRBJ2-2; 8 bases agree with TRBD2. The CDR3 runs to 16 residues. CDR1 SGHAT and CDR2 FQDESV come from the germline V gene (reference sequence). V shed 7 bases, J shed 5 bases, and the junction held 12 bases outside the gene matches. This CDR3 is CASNRDSGGLTGELFF. The CDR3 region has the DNA TGTGCCAGCAACCGGGATTCGGGGGGGCTGACCGGGGAGCTGTTTTTT. Variable domain in full (rest from reference TRBV11-1 and TRBJ2-2): EAEVAQSPRYKITEKSQAVAFWCDPISGHATLYWYRQILGQGPELLVQFQDESVVDDSQLPKDRFSAERLKGVDSTLKIQPAELGDSAMYLCASNRDSGGLTGELFFGEGSRLTVL.

The V and J genes are TRBV7-7 and TRBJ1-6, with 8 positions matching TRBD1. The CDR3 consists of 16 residues. Germline V gives CDR1 SSHAT, CDR2 FNYEAQ (reference sequence). The J segment lost 7 bases and the V segment lost 5 bases, leaving 10 bases of the junction unmatched. For the CDR3, the DNA is TGTGCCAGCAGCGCTCACCCGGGACAGGTGAATTCACCCCTCCACTTT. This sequence encodes CASSAHPGQVNSPLHF. Supplemented by reference TRBV7-7 and TRBJ1-6, the full variable domain reads GAGVSQSPRYKVTKRGQDVTLRCDPISSHATLYWYQQALGQGPEFLTYFNYEAQPDKSGLPSDRFSAERPEGSISTLTIQRTEQRDSAMYRCASSAHPGQVNSPLHFGNGTRLTVT.

This chain connects TRBV11-3 to TRBJ2-1, with D perhaps matching TRBD1 (6 bases). The CDR3 contains 15 residues. V gave up 0 bases and J gave up 9 bases, with 15 bases separating them. The V gene's germline CDR1 is SGHNT and CDR2 YENEEA. CDR3 residues: CASSLDQQGVGEQFF. Written as DNA, the CDR3 is TGTGCCAGCAGCTTAGATCAACAGGGAGTAGGTGAGCAGTTCTTC.

The chain carries TRBV6-1 and TRBJ1-2, with D maybe TRBD1 (6 bases). The germline CDR1 and CDR2 sequences are MNHNS and SASEGT. This CDR3 region has 15 residues. V was shortened by 6 bases and J by 5 bases, with 19 bases between the two germline ends. CDR3 sequence: CASRPSPTTGYGYTF. CDR3 nucleotides: TGTGCCAGCAGGCCCAGCCCCACCACAGGGTATGGCTACACCTTC.

The gene calls are TRBV2 and TRBJ2-1, with D uncertain. Germline CDR1 reads SNHLY; CDR2 reads FYNNEI. Trimming took off 4 bases at V and 5 bases at J, with 9 bases between the two ends. This CDR3 spans 13 amino acids. CDR3 protein: CASSARPNNEQFF. CDR3 DNA sequence: TGTGCCAGCAGTGCACGACCGAACAATGAGCAGTTCTTC.

The chain joins TRBV29-1 to TRBJ1-2; unclear D gene. V was pared by 0 bases and J by 2 bases, with 7 bases between. Per the germline V gene, CDR1 is SQVTM and CDR2 is ANQGSEA. The CDR3 has 13 amino acids. The CDR3 DNA is TGCAGCGTTGAAGACCAGGAAAACTATGGCTACACCTTC. Translation gives CSVEDQENYGYTF.

The rearrangement links TRBV21-1 to TRBJ2-5. TRBV21-1 constitutes a pseudogene. This CDR3 is 15 amino acids long. CDR3 sequence reads: CASSKKAACQETQYF. The CDR3 DNA reads TGTGCCAGCAGCAAAAAGGCAGCCTGCCAAGAGACCCAGTACTTC.